The rows below give T cell receptor beta chains drawn from one sample of a study of T cell responses to AZD1222 COVID-19 vaccine. This table comes from immunoSEQ multiplex PCR, and its TCRdb copy is limited to in-frame clones, with some not included. Counted here are approximately 150,000 clones, less than 95% occurring once; the ten biggest clones make up about 6.5%. Sequences were derived from peripheral blood, sampled 28 days after the second AZD1222 dose. Receptors originate from an adult who received the AZD1222 COVID-19 vaccine. Both conserved end residues are part of each CDR3. Fields, in order: J gene, V gene, D gene, clone size, CDR3 protein, CDR3 DNA. The D gene is left open where the match is weak. Only part of the rows carry a size: once, few, many, or a class if the clone is expanded.

TRBJ2-3	TRBV6-1	-	-	CASSELGGGSDTQYF	TGTGCCAGCAGTGAACTGGGAGGAGGTTCAGATACGCAGTATTTT
TRBJ1-4	TRBV27	-	-	CASSLNGGREKLFF	TGTGCCAGCAGTTTAAACGGCGGCCGCGAAAAACTGTTTTTT
TRBJ2-7	TRBV6-4	-	-	CASSGGPAYEQYF	TGTGCCAGCAGTGGTGGACCGGCCTACGAGCAGTACTTC
TRBJ1-2	TRBV6-5	-	-	CASVRDANINYGYTF	TGTGCCAGCGTCCGGGACGCCAATATAAACTATGGCTACACCTTC
TRBJ2-4	TRBV5-1	-	-	CASSLVGARADIQYF	TGCGCCAGCAGCTTGGTTGGGGCCAGGGCGGACATTCAGTACTTC
TRBJ2-7	TRBV10-1	-	-	CASSESGRTYYEQYF	TGCGCCAGCAGTGAGTCAGGAAGGACATACTACGAGCAGTACTTC
TRBJ1-2	TRBV6-5	-	-	CASSSGGGTSNYGYTF	TGTGCCAGCAGTTCCGGGGGAGGCACTTCTAACTATGGCTACACCTTC
TRBJ1-5	TRBV12-3/TRBV12-4	TRBD1	once	CASSGTAQPQHF	TGTGCCAGCAGTGGGACAGCCCAGCCCCAGCATTTT
TRBJ2-7	TRBV30	-	-	CAWSLRGPDEQYF	TGTGCCTGGAGTCTGAGGGGCCCCGACGAGCAGTACTTC
TRBJ1-5	TRBV6-5	-	few	CASLRDNQPQHF	TGTGCCAGCCTAAGAGATAATCAGCCCCAGCATTTT
TRBJ1-6	TRBV19	-	-	CACSGTVNSPLHF	TGTGCCTGCAGCGGGACCGTTAATTCACCCCTCCACTTT
TRBJ1-5	TRBV4-1	-	-	CASSQDPQRPQHF	TGCGCCAGCAGCCAAGACCCCCAGAGGCCTCAGCATTTT
TRBJ1-2	TRBV7-3	-	-	CASSWGGPYGYTF	TGTGCCAGCAGCTGGGGAGGTCCCTATGGCTACACCTTC
TRBJ2-2	TRBV5-6	-	-	CASSLTGSTGELFF	TGTGCCAGCAGCTTGACAGGGTCCACCGGGGAGCTGTTTTTT
TRBJ2-4	TRBV3-1/TRBV3-2	TRBD2	-	CASSPLAGLAKNIQYF	TGTGCCAGCAGCCCCTTAGCGGGCTTAGCCAAAAACATTCAGTACTTC
TRBJ1-5	TRBV2	-	once	CASSEGYVNQPQHF	TGTGCCAGCAGTGAGGGTTATGTCAATCAGCCCCAGCATTTT
TRBJ1-6	TRBV27	-	-	CASSLREESPLHF	TGTGCCAGCAGTTTACGGGAGGAGTCACCCCTCCACTTT